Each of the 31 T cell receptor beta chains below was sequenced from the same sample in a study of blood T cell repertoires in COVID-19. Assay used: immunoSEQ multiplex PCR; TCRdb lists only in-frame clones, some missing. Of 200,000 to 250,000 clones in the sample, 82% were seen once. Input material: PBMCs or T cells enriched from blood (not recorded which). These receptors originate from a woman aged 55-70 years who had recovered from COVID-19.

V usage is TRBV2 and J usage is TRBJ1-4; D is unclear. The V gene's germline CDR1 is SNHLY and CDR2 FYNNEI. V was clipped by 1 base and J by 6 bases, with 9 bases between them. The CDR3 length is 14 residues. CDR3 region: CASSEVAQDEKLFF. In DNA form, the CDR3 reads TGTGCCAGCAGTGAAGTTGCTCAGGATGAAAAACTGTTTTTT.

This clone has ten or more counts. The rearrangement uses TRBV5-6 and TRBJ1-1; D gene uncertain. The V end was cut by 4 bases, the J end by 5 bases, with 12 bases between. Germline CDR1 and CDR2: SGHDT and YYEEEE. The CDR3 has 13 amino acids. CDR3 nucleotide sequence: TGTGCCAGCAGCCCCGAGCCCACTACTGAAGCTTTCTTT. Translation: CASSPEPTTEAFF.

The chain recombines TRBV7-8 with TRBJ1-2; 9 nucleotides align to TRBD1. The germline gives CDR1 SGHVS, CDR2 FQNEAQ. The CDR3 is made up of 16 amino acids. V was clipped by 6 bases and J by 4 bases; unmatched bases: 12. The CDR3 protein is CASRPNPGQGFYGYTF. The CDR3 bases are TGTGCCAGCAGACCGAATCCGGGACAGGGATTCTATGGCTACACCTTC.

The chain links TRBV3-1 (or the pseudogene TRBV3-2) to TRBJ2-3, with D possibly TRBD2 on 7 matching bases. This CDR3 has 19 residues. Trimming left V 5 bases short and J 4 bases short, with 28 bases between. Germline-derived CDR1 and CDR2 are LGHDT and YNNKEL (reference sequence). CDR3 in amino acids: CASSKFSGGGYAGPDTQYF. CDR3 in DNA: TGTGCCAGCAGCAAATTCTCCGGCGGGGGCTACGCCGGGCCAGATACGCAGTATTTT.

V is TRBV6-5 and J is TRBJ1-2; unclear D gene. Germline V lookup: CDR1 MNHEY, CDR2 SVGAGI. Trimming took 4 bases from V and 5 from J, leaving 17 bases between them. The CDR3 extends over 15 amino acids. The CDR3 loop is CASSSVGKGGYGYTF. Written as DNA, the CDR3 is TGTGCCAGCAGTTCCGTCGGGAAGGGAGGGTATGGCTACACCTTC.

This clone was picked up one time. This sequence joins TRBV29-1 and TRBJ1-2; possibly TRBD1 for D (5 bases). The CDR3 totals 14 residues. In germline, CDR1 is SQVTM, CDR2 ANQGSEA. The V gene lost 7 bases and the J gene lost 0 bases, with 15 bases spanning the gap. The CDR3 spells CSAASGTSNYGYTF. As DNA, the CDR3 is TGCAGCGCCGCGAGCGGGACTTCTAACTATGGCTACACCTTC.

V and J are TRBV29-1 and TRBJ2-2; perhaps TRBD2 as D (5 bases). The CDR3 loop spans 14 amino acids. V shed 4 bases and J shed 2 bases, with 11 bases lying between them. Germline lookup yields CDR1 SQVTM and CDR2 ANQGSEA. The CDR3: CSVARAENTGELFF. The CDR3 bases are TGCAGCGTTGCAAGAGCGGAAAACACCGGGGAGCTGTTTTTT.

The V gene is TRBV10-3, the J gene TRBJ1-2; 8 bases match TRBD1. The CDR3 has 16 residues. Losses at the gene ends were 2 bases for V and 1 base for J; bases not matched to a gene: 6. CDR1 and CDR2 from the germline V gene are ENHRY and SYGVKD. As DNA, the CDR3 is TGTGCCATCAGTGAGCGCCGACAGGGGCATAACTATGGCTACACCTTC. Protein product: CAISERRQGHNYGYTF.

The CDR3 loop reads CASSPVISGANVLTF. The CDR3 region has the DNA TGTGCCAGCAGCCCAGTGATCTCTGGGGCCAACGTCCTGACTTTC. The chain carries TRBV7-3 and TRBJ2-6; D is unresolved. Germline CDR1 and CDR2: SGHTA and FQGTGA. CDR3 length: 15 residues. Trimming left V 5 bases short and J 0 bases short, with 8 bases between.

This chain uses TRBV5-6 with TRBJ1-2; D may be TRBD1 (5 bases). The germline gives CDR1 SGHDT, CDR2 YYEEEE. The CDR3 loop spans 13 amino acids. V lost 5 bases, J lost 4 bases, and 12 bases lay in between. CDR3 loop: CASSPGYSYGYTF. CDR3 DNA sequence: TGTGCCAGCAGTCCAGGGTATTCCTATGGCTACACCTTC.

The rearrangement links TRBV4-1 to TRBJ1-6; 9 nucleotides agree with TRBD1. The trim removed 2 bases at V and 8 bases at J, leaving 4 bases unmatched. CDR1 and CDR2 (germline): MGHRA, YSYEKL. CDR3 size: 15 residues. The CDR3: CASSQTRTGDSPLHF. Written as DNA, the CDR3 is TGCGCCAGCAGCCAAACCCGGACAGGGGATTCACCCCTCCACTTT.

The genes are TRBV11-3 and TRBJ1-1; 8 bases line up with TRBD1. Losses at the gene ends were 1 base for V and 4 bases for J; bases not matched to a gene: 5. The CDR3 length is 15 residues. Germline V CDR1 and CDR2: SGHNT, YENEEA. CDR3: CASSLGETGATEAFF. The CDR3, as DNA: TGTGCCAGCAGCTTAGGTGAGACAGGGGCCACTGAAGCTTTCTTT.

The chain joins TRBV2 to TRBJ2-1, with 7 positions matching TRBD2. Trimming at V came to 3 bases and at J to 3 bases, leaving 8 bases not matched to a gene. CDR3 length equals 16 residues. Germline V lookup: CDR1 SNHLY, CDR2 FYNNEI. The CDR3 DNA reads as TGTGCCAGCAGTGATCCTACGGGGGGTAACTACAATGAGCAGTTCTTC. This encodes CASSDPTGGNYNEQFF.

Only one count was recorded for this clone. CDR3 sequence reads: CASSPGQATDTQYF. The CDR3 region has the DNA TGTGCCAGCAGCCCAGGACAGGCCACAGATACGCAGTATTTT. The chain employs TRBV11-3 and TRBJ2-3; 7 bases align to TRBD1. Trimming cost V 5 bases and J 2 bases; bases outside gene matches: 4. CDR1 and CDR2 (germline): SGHNT, YENEEA. The CDR3 consists of 14 residues.

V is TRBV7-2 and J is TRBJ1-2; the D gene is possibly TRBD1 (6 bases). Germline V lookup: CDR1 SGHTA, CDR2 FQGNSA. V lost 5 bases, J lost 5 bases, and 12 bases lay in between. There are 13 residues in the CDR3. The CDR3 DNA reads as TGTGCCAGCAGCGTGGACAGTCTTTATGGCTACACCTTC. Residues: CASSVDSLYGYTF.

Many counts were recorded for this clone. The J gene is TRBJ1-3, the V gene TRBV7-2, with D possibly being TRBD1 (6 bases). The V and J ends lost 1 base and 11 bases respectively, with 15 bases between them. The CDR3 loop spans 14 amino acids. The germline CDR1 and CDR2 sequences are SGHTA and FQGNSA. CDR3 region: CASSLGRGGGSIYF. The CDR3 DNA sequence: TGTGCCAGCAGCTTAGGGCGGGGGGGCGGATCCATATATTTT.

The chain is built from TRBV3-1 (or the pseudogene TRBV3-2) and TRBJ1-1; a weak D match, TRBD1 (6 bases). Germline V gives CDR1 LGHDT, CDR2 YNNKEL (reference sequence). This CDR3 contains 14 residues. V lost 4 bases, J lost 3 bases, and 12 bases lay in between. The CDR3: CASSRGGQHTEAFF. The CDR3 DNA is TGTGCCAGCAGCCGAGGAGGACAGCACACTGAAGCTTTCTTT.

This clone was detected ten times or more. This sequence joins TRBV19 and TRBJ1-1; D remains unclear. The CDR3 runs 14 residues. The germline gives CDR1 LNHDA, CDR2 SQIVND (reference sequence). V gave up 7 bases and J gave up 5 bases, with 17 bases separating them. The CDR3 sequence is CASTPRGVGTEAFF. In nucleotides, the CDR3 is TGTGCCAGTACCCCCCGCGGGGTCGGTACTGAAGCTTTCTTT.

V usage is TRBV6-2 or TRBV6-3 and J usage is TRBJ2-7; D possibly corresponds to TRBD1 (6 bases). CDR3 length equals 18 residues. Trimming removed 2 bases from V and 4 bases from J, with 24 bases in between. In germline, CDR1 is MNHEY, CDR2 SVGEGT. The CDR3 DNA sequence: TGTGCCAGCAGTTACCCTCGCCCCGGACAGATGCGTACGTACGAGCAGTACTTC. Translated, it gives CASSYPRPGQMRTYEQYF.

CDR3 coding DNA: TGTGCCAGCAGTCCAACAGGAGCTGGGGCCAACGTCCTGACTTTC. Translating gives CASSPTGAGANVLTF. This chain uses TRBV6-5 with TRBJ2-6; perhaps TRBD1 as D (5 bases). The CDR3 totals 15 residues. Deletions cut 5 bases from V and 2 bases from J, with 10 bases between. The germline gives CDR1 MNHEY, CDR2 SVGAGI.

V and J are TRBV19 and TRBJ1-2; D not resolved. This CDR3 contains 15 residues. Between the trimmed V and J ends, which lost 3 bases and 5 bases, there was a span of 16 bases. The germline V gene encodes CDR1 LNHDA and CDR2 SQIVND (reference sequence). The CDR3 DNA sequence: TGTGCCAGTAGTATTTCAGGCCGGAGGATTTATGGCTACACCTTC. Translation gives CASSISGRRIYGYTF.

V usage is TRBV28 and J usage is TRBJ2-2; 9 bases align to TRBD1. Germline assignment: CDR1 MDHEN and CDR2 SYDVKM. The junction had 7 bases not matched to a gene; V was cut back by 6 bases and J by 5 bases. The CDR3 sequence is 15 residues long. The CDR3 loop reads CASSISQGATGELFF. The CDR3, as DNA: TGTGCCAGCAGCATATCACAGGGGGCTACCGGGGAGCTGTTTTTT. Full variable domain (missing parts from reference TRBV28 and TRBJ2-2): DVKVTQSSRYLVKRTGEKVFLECVQDMDHENMFWYRQDPGLGLRLIYFSYDVKMKEKGDIPEGYSVSREKKERFSLILESASTNQTSMYLCASSISQGATGELFFGEGSRLTVL.

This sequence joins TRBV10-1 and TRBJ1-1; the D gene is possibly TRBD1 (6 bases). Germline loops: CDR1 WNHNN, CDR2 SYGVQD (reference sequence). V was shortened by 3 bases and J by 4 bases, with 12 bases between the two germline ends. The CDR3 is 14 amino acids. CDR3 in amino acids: CASSENGGLTEAFF. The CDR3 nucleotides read TGCGCCAGCAGTGAAAACGGGGGGCTCACTGAAGCTTTCTTT.

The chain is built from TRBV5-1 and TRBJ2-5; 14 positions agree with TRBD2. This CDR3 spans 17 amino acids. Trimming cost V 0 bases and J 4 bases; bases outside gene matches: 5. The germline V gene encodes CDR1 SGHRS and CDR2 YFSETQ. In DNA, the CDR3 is TGCGCCAGCAGCTTGGGTCCCGGGACTAGCGGGAGAGAGACCCAGTACTTC. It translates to CASSLGPGTSGRETQYF.

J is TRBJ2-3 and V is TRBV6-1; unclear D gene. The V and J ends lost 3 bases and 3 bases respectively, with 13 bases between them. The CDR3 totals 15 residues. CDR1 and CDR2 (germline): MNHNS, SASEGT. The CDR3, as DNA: TGTGCCAGCAGTGAGAGAACAGCTCAAACAGATACGCAGTATTTT. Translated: CASSERTAQTDTQYF.

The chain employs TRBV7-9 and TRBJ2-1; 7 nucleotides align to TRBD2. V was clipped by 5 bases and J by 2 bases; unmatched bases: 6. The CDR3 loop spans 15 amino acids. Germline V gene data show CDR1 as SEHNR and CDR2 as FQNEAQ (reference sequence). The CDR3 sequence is CASSPVAGPYNEQFF. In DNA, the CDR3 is TGTGCCAGCAGCCCGGTAGCGGGCCCCTACAATGAGCAGTTCTTC.

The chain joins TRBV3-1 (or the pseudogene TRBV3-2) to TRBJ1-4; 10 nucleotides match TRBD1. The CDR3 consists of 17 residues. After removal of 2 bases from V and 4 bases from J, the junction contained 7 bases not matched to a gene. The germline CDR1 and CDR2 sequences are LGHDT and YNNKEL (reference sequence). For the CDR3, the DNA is TGTGCCAGCAGCCAACCGGGACAGGGGATGGGTAATGAAAAACTGTTTTTT. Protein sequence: CASSQPGQGMGNEKLFF.

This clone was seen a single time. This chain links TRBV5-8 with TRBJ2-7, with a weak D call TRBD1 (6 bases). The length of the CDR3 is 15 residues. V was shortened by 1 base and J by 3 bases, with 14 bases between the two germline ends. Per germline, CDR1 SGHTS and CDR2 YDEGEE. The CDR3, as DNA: TGTGCCAGCAGCTTGCCCGGGCCAGGGGTCTACGAGCAGTACTTC. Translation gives CASSLPGPGVYEQYF.

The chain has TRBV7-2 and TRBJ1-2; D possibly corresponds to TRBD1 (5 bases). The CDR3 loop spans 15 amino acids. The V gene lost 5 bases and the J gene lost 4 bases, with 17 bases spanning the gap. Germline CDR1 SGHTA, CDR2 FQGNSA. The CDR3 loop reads CASSLGLAGPYGYTF. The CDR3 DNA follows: TGTGCCAGCAGCCTTGGGTTGGCGGGGCCCTATGGCTACACCTTC.

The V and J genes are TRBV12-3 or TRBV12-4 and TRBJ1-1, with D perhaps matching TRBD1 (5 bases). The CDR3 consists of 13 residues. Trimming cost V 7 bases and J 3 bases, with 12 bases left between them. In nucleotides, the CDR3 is TGTGCCAGCACTCCCAGGGCGGACACTGAAGCTTTCTTT. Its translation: CASTPRADTEAFF.

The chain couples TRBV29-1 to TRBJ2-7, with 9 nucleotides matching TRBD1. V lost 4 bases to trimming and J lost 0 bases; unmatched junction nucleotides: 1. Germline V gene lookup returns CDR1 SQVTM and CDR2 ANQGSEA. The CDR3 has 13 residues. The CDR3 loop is CSVGQGDSYEQYF. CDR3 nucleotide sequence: TGCAGCGTTGGACAGGGGGACTCCTACGAGCAGTACTTC.